A selection of T cell receptor beta chains follows, all from one sample in a study of blood T cell repertoires in COVID-19. Assay used: immunoSEQ multiplex PCR; TCRdb lists only in-frame clones, some missing. Of more than 95,000 clones listed, 80% to 90% were seen once; the top ten hold roughly 7.9%. The specimen sequenced was peripheral blood. These receptors were taken from a man aged 65 to 85 who had recovered from COVID-19. CDR3s include the opening cysteine and the closing phenylalanine or tryptophan. A D gene is named only where the DNA matches it firmly. The size field is filled for only some rows; it gives once, few, many or a size class.

>-|TRBD1|TRBJ2-7|TRBV2
TGTGCCAGCAGCCCGGACAGGGGTAGATACGAGCAGTACTTC
CASSPDRGRYEQYF
>once|TRBD2|TRBJ2-3|TRBV10-1
TGCGCCAGCAGTGGTGGGACTATAAGCACAGATACGCAGTATTTT
CASSGGTISTDTQYF
>-|-|TRBJ2-1|TRBV24-1
TGTGCCACCAGTGATTTCTCGGGCGGGCTGACGGGTGAGCAGTTCTTC
CATSDFSGGLTGEQFF
>-|TRBD2|TRBJ2-7|TRBV2
TGTGCCAGCAGTGAAGCGCTGCTAGCGGGGATTGCTAGGCAGTACTTC
CASSEALLAGIARQYF
>-|-|TRBJ2-3|TRBV5-4
TGTGCCAGCAGCTTAGTCGGGACAAACACAGATACGCAGTATTTT
CASSLVGTNTDTQYF
>-|-|TRBJ2-4|TRBV11-3
TGTGCCAGCAGCTCCGAACTAGCCAAAAACATTCAGTACTTC
CASSSELAKNIQYF
>-|-|TRBJ1-2|TRBV12-3/TRBV12-4
TGTGCCAGCAGTTTTTCGGGGGGGTATGGCTACACCTTC
CASSFSGGYGYTF
>few|-|TRBJ2-2|TRBV25-1
TGTGCCAGCAGTGAACAAAACCTAGTCTCCGGGGAGCTGTTTTTT
CASSEQNLVSGELFF
>-|TRBD2|TRBJ2-7|TRBV4-2
TGTGCCAGCAGCCAGGCTAGCGGGAGGGCGGGGAACGAGCAGTACTTC
CASSQASGRAGNEQYF
>-|TRBD2|TRBJ2-3|TRBV7-6
TGTGCCAGCAGCACCACTAGCGGGGGGGCTTATACGCAGTATTTT
CASSTTSGGAYTQYF
>-|TRBD2|TRBJ2-3|TRBV3-1/TRBV3-2
TGTGCCAGCAGCCAAAAGACTAGCGGCTTAGGTGTTGCAGATACGCAGTATTTT
CASSQKTSGLGVADTQYF
>-|TRBD1|TRBJ1-5|TRBV28
TGTGCCAGCATTGCCGGGACAGGGAATCAGCCCCAGCATTTT
CASIAGTGNQPQHF
>-|-|TRBJ1-2|TRBV7-2
TGTGCCAGCAGCGGCAGGGCCGATGGCTACACCTTC
CASSGRADGYTF
>once|-|TRBJ1-3|TRBV9
TGTGCCAGCAGCGTAGCTAGTGGAAACACCATATATTTT
CASSVASGNTIYF
>-|TRBD2|TRBJ2-7|TRBV10-1
TGCGCCAGCAGTCTGGGTGCGGGGGGAACCTACGAGCAGTACTTC
CASSLGAGGTYEQYF
>-|-|TRBJ1-2|TRBV28
TGTGCCAGCAGTTTATCGGGGGATGGCTACACCTTC
CASSLSGDGYTF
>-|-|TRBJ1-5|TRBV18
TGTGCCAGCTCACCGGGGGCTTATCAGCCCCAGCATTTT
CASSPGAYQPQHF
>-|TRBD1|TRBJ2-2|TRBV5-6
TGTGCCAGCAGCCCCTTTACAGGGGACACCGGGGAGCTGTTTTTT
CASSPFTGDTGELFF
>-|TRBD2|TRBJ2-3|TRBV29-1
TGCAGCGTTCTCGGACTAGCAGCGGATACGCAGTATTTT
CSVLGLAADTQYF
>once|-|TRBJ2-2|TRBV5-1
TGCGCCAGCAGGAGAGGTCTCGACCGCCCCGGGGAGCTGTTTTTT
CASRRGLDRPGELFF
>-|-|TRBJ2-7|TRBV11-3
TGTGCCAGCAGCGAAGTCGGGACAAACACCCACGAGCAGTACTTC
CASSEVGTNTHEQYF
>-|-|TRBJ2-7|TRBV5-1
TGCGCCAGCTCCCGGGTAGGGGGCTCCTACGAGCAGTACTTC
CASSRVGGSYEQYF
>-|-|TRBJ2-2|TRBV7-7
TGTGCCAGCAGCCTCGACAGGTCCGGGGAGCTGTTTTTT
CASSLDRSGELFF
>once|TRBD2|TRBJ2-7|TRBV29-1
TGCAGCGTAGCCGGGACTAGCGGCGAGCAGTACTTC
CSVAGTSGEQYF
>-|TRBD2|TRBJ2-2|TRBV4-2
TGTGCCAGCAGCACCTTAGCGGGAGACGGAAACACCGGGGAGCTGTTTTTT
CASSTLAGDGNTGELFF
>-|-|TRBJ2-7|TRBV27
TGTGCCAGCAGTCCACTAGGTCTCGAGCAGTACTTC
CASSPLGLEQYF
>few|-|TRBJ2-1|TRBV4-2
TGTGCCAGCAGCCAAGATCTACAGAATGAGCAGTTCTTC
CASSQDLQNEQFF
>-|TRBD1|TRBJ1-1|TRBV28
TGTGCCAGCAGTAGGGACAGGGGGTACACTGAAGCTTTCTTT
CASSRDRGYTEAFF
>-|TRBD1|TRBJ2-7|TRBV18
TGTGCCAGCTCACCACCGTCACAGGGGGGATACGAGCAGTACTTC
CASSPPSQGGYEQYF
>-|-|TRBJ2-1|TRBV3-1/TRBV3-2
TGTGCCAGCAGCCACAGGGGCTATGAGCAGTTCTTC
CASSHRGYEQFF
>-|-|TRBJ1-1|TRBV30
TGTGCCTGGAGTTCCACAGAGAGCACTGAAGCTTTCTTT
CAWSSTESTEAFF
>-|-|TRBJ1-5|TRBV19
TGTGCCAGTAGTATATCAGGGGCGGGCAATCAGCCCCAGCATTTT
CASSISGAGNQPQHF
>-|TRBD2|TRBJ2-7|TRBV5-6
TGTGCCAGCAGCGTAATACTAGCGGGAGCCATCGCCGAGCAGTACTTC
CASSVILAGAIAEQYF
>-|TRBD2|TRBJ2-2|TRBV15
TGTGCCACCAGCAGAGATTTCAGCGGGAGGGGGGTTGACGGGGAGCTGTTTTTT
CATSRDFSGRGVDGELFF